The 20 T cell receptor beta chains below were found in one sample sequenced in a study of blood T cell repertoires in COVID-19. TCRdb's table, derived via immunoSEQ multiplex PCR, lists solely in-frame clones and lacks some. This table has 250,000 to 300,000 clones, roughly nine tenths appearing once. Sequencing input: peripheral blood. These receptor sequences come from a woman aged 25-40 years with COVID-19, enrolled during active disease.

The chain links TRBV7-9 to TRBJ2-2; 8 bases fit TRBD2. Trimming took 5 bases from V and 0 from J; bases not matched to a gene: 5. Per the germline V gene, CDR1 is SEHNR and CDR2 is FQNEAQ (reference sequence). CDR3 size: 16 residues. The chain's CDR3 is CASSHLLAANTGELFF. The CDR3 DNA is TGTGCCAGCAGCCATCTACTAGCGGCGAACACCGGGGAGCTGTTTTTT.

The V call is TRBV30, the J call TRBJ2-3; weak D call: TRBD2 (6 bases). The V and J ends lost 4 bases and 1 base respectively, with 15 bases between them. Germline V gives CDR1 GTSNPN, CDR2 SVGIG (reference sequence). CDR3 length: 15 amino acids. CDR3 in DNA: TGTGCCTGGACAGTAGGAGGGTTAGGCACAGATACGCAGTATTTT. Translating gives CAWTVGGLGTDTQYF.

This chain links TRBV14 with TRBJ2-1, with a weak D call TRBD2 (7 bases). CDR1 is SGHDN, CDR2 FVKESK, per germline. This CDR3 is 14 amino acids long. The ends were cut back, 8 bases at V and 5 bases at J, with 16 bases in the middle. The CDR3 DNA is TGTGCCAGCGGGGGCGATAGCGGGCACAATGAGCAGTTCTTC. Protein: CASGGDSGHNEQFF.

V usage is TRBV6-4 and J usage is TRBJ2-1; 10 bases are a match to TRBD1. Germline CDR1 MRHNA, CDR2 SNTAGT. The ends lost 3 bases at V and 7 bases at J; junction bases unmatched: 6. The CDR3 loop spans 15 amino acids. This CDR3 is CASSDPGQGINEQFF. CDR3 sequence (DNA): TGTGCCAGCAGTGATCCGGGACAGGGGATTAATGAGCAGTTCTTC.

The chain employs TRBV2 and TRBJ2-3; 15 nucleotides align to TRBD2. Germline trimming cut 6 bases from V and 5 bases from J; bases unmatched to any gene: 6. Germline lookup yields CDR1 SNHLY and CDR2 FYNNEI. This CDR3 contains 16 residues. The CDR3 bases are TGTGCCAGCAGAAACGGACTAGCGGGAGGGTTAGATACGCAGTATTTT. Its protein is CASRNGLAGGLDTQYF.

This clone was seen just once. The chain carries TRBV2 and TRBJ1-4; the D is unclear. The ends were cut back, 2 bases at V and 8 bases at J, with 9 bases in the middle. The germline gives CDR1 SNHLY, CDR2 FYNNEI. This CDR3 contains 13 residues. For the CDR3, the DNA is TGTGCCAGCAGTGAAAGACGAGGCGAAAAACTGTTTTTT. Its protein is CASSERRGEKLFF. The whole variable domain, remainder taken from reference TRBV2 and TRBJ1-4, is EPEVTQTPSHQVTQMGQEVILRCVPISNHLYFYWYRQILGQKVEFLVSFYNNEISEKSEIFDDQFSVERPDGSNFTLKIRSTKLEDSAMYFCASSERRGEKLFFGSGTQLSVL.

The V gene is TRBV25-1, the J gene TRBJ2-3; D not certain. The CDR3 runs to 16 residues. V was trimmed by 1 base and J by 6 bases, leaving 17 bases between them. The germline V gene has CDR1 MGHDK and CDR2 SYGVNS. This CDR3 is CASSESLGSLGDTQYF. The CDR3 coding sequence is TGTGCCAGCAGTGAATCGTTGGGCTCGTTGGGTGATACGCAGTATTTT.

Of note for this clone: The same CDR3 arises from other DNA sequences in this sample as well. The chain is built from TRBV5-1 and TRBJ1-6, with TRBD1 matching 7 bases. The germline V gene has CDR1 SGHRS and CDR2 YFSETQ. With 1 base clipped from V and 5 bases from J, the junction kept 0 bases outside the gene matches. This CDR3 contains 14 residues. The CDR3 region has the DNA TGCGCCAGCAGCTTGACAGGGGATAATTCACCCCTCCACTTT. Encoded protein: CASSLTGDNSPLHF.

On this clone itself: Different DNA sequences within this sample yield the same CDR3. V is TRBV30 and J is TRBJ1-5, with a possible D match to TRBD1 (5 bases). The CDR3 consists of 16 residues. Trimming removed 0 bases from V and 2 bases from J, with 14 bases in between. The V gene's germline CDR1 is GTSNPN and CDR2 SVGIG (reference sequence). The CDR3 protein is CAWSVRRGGGNQPQHF. The CDR3 DNA follows: TGTGCCTGGAGTGTACGGAGGGGAGGGGGCAATCAGCCCCAGCATTTT.

The rearrangement links TRBV15 to TRBJ1-2; the match to TRBD1 covers 7 bases. The CDR3 length is 15 residues. The ends lost 8 bases at V and 2 bases at J; junction bases unmatched: 11. Germline values: CDR1 LNHNV, CDR2 YYDKDF (reference sequence). The CDR3 region has the DNA TGTGCCACCCACAAGGGACAGAGAGTGAACTATGGCTACACCTTC. The encoded protein is CATHKGQRVNYGYTF.

V and J are TRBV28 and TRBJ2-3; D might be TRBD2 (5 bases). The germline CDR1 and CDR2 sequences are MDHEN and SYDVKM. This CDR3 is built from 15 residues. V was pared by 2 bases and J by 1 base, with 10 bases between. The CDR3 is CASSLAAGGTDTQYF. CDR3 DNA sequence: TGTGCCAGCAGTTTAGCGGCGGGTGGCACAGATACGCAGTATTTT.

This chain links TRBV6-5 with TRBJ1-1, with a possible D match to TRBD1 (5 bases). Between the trimmed V and J ends, which lost 6 bases and 5 bases, there was a span of 13 bases. The CDR3 covers 13 residues. The V gene's germline CDR1 is MNHEY and CDR2 SVGAGI. CDR3 DNA: TGTGCCAGCAGGGAGGGGTCATGGACTGAAGCTTTCTTT. It is translated as CASREGSWTEAFF.

This chain uses TRBV19 with TRBJ1-4, with D possibly matching TRBD1 (6 bases). V lost 6 bases and J lost 7, with 15 bases in between. The CDR3 runs 14 residues. CDR1 and CDR2 (germline): LNHDA, SQIVND (reference sequence). CDR3 bases: TGTGCCAGTAGCCAATTGGGGGCTGGTGAAAAACTGTTTTTT. Protein: CASSQLGAGEKLFF.

This sequence joins TRBV7-3 and TRBJ2-1; TRBD1 aligns across 11 bases. Trimming cost V 5 bases and J 7 bases; bases outside gene matches: 4. This CDR3 contains 14 residues. Germline-derived CDR1 and CDR2 are SGHTA and FQGTGA. The CDR3 region has the DNA TGTGCCAGCAGCCCTGGACAGGGGGCAAATGAGCAGTTCTTC. It yields the protein CASSPGQGANEQFF.

This chain joins TRBV6-5 and TRBJ1-5, with a tentative D call TRBD1 (5 bases). In germline, CDR1 is MNHEY, CDR2 SVGAGI. CDR3 size: 16 residues. V shed 0 bases and J shed 2 bases, with 11 bases lying between them. Here the CDR3 reads CASSYSITGGNQPQHF. The CDR3 DNA reads TGTGCCAGCAGTTACTCGATCACAGGCGGCAATCAGCCCCAGCATTTT.

This clone appeared once. The chain is built from TRBV2 and TRBJ1-6, with a possible D match to TRBD1 (5 bases). Germline V CDR1 and CDR2: SNHLY, FYNNEI. CDR3 length: 17 residues. The V end lost 2 bases, the J end lost 2 bases, and 13 bases lay between the germline ends. The CDR3 DNA sequence: TGTGCCAGCAGTGAACGGGGGGAAGGGACCTATAATTCACCCCTCCACTTT. Protein sequence: CASSERGEGTYNSPLHF.

This rearrangement joins TRBV7-2 to TRBJ2-1, with 15 bases matching TRBD2. This CDR3 is built from 16 residues. J was trimmed by 7 bases and V by 3 bases; bases with no gene match: 4. Germline CDR1 is SGHTA and CDR2 is FQGNSA. CDR3 sequence: CASSFGLAGGLNEQFF. The CDR3 coding sequence is TGTGCCAGCAGCTTTGGACTAGCGGGAGGGTTAAATGAGCAGTTCTTC.

This clone appeared a few times. This chain uses TRBV2 with TRBJ2-4; 9 nucleotides align to TRBD2. The germline V gene has CDR1 SNHLY and CDR2 FYNNEI. V shed 6 bases and J 10 bases; nucleotides not matched to a gene: 7. The CDR3 has 13 amino acids. CDR3 in amino acids: CASSAGGGSIQYF. The CDR3 nucleotides read TGTGCCAGCAGCGCGGGAGGGGGGAGTATTCAGTACTTC.

The chain combines TRBV5-6 with TRBJ1-2; D may be TRBD1 (6 bases). Germline V gives CDR1 SGHDT, CDR2 YYEEEE. Trimming removed 4 bases from V and 3 bases from J, with 10 bases in between. The CDR3 totals 13 residues. The CDR3 region has the DNA TGTGCCAGCAGCCAGGGGCACTACTATGGCTACACCTTC. Its protein is CASSQGHYYGYTF.

The genes are TRBV28 and TRBJ1-1; 7 bases align to TRBD1. The CDR3 length is 15 residues. With V trimmed by 8 bases and J by 4 bases, 13 bases remained unmatched. CDR1 is MDHEN and CDR2 is SYDVKM in the germline V gene. The CDR3 nucleotides read TGTGCCAGCCTCTGGGGCAGGGGGAAGTTCACTGAAGCTTTCTTT. Translating it yields CASLWGRGKFTEAFF. Looking up the rest from reference TRBV28 and TRBJ1-1 gives the full variable domain: DVKVTQSSRYLVKRTGEKVFLECVQDMDHENMFWYRQDPGLGLRLIYFSYDVKMKEKGDIPEGYSVSREKKERFSLILESASTNQTSMYLCASLWGRGKFTEAFFGQGTRLTVV.